This TCR beta chain was captured in a study of T cells in Graves' hyperthyroidism and ophthalmopathy. This clonotype was recorded at least ten times. Amplification of TCR beta CDR3 regions was performed using RNA transcripts as template. RT-PCR in the first round (using the HTBI primer set) targeted the TCR CDR3. MiXCR, run by TCRdb on the multiplex PCR reads, gives a single entry per CDR3 protein. The table has hundreds of thousands of distinct CDR3 sequences, 12% to 15% seen once. Trimming cost V 3 bases and J 0 bases; bases outside gene matches: 11. The CDR3 extends over 18 amino acids. Germline lookup yields CDR1 SGHTA and CDR2 FQGNSA.

The genes are TRBV7-2 and TRBJ2-1, with TRBD2 matching 7 bases. This clonotype was obtained from a young woman with Graves' hyperthyroidism. The sequencing input was blood. CDR3 bases: TGTGCCAGCAGCTTTAAGCGGGGTACCATTAGCTCCTACAATGAGCAGTTCTTC. Translation gives CASSFKRGTISSYNEQFF. Complete variable domain (other parts from reference TRBV7-2 and TRBJ2-1): GAGVSQSPSNKVTEKGKDVELRCDPISGHTALYWYRQSLGQGLEFLIYFQGNSAPDKSGLPSDRFSAERTGGSVSTLTIQRTQQEDSAVYLCASSFKRGTISSYNEQFFGPGTRLTVL.